One and the same sample provided the 7 T cell receptor beta chains below, sequenced in a study of blood T cell repertoires in COVID-19. Generated by immunoSEQ multiplex PCR, the TCRdb table keeps only in-frame clones and is missing some. The data contain around 160,000 clones, around four fifths of them singletons. Material: peripheral blood. The receptors were gathered from a human donor in a cohort sampled during active COVID-19.

The chain joins TRBV18 to TRBJ1-1; D may be TRBD1 (5 bases). Germline values: CDR1 KGHSH, CDR2 LQKENI. The CDR3 is 13 residues long. V lost 6 bases and J 2 bases, leaving 10 bases between the germline ends. The CDR3 DNA reads as TGTGCCAGCTCGCCTACAGGAAACACTGAAGCTTTCTTT. Amino acids: CASSPTGNTEAFF.

The rearrangement links TRBV6-1 to TRBJ1-3; D unclear. Trimming left V 5 bases short and J 0 bases short, with 8 bases between. The CDR3 extends over 14 amino acids. The germline gives CDR1 MNHNS, CDR2 SASEGT. Written as DNA, the CDR3 is TGTGCCAGCAGTTATACGAGCTCTGGAAACACCATATATTTT. It codes for CASSYTSSGNTIYF.

This chain joins TRBV20-1 and TRBJ2-7, with 9 nucleotides matching TRBD1. CDR1 and CDR2 (germline): DFQATT, SNEGSKA (reference sequence). Trimming cost V 3 bases and J 5 bases; bases outside gene matches: 11. This CDR3 contains 15 residues. The CDR3 nucleotides read TGCAGTGCTAGTGCCCCGGGACAGGGATTGAACGAGCAGTACTTC. Translation: CSASAPGQGLNEQYF.

Only a few counts were recorded for this clone. The rearrangement joins TRBV6-4 to TRBJ2-7; D perhaps matches TRBD2 (5 bases). Germline CDR1 reads MRHNA; CDR2 reads SNTAGT. CDR3 length equals 10 residues. This CDR3 is CERVGYEQYF. The CDR3 coding sequence is TGTGAGAGGGTCGGCTACGAGCAGTACTTC.

The chain is built from TRBV28 and TRBJ2-1; possibly TRBD2 for D (5 bases). Germline CDR1 and CDR2: MDHEN and SYDVKM. Trimming took 1 base from V and 8 from J, leaving 18 bases between them. This CDR3 is built from 16 residues. The CDR3, as DNA: TGTGCCAGCAGTTTATATCGGGGTCGAGCTCCCGATGAGCAGTTCTTC. Amino acid sequence: CASSLYRGRAPDEQFF.

The chain has TRBV19 and TRBJ1-5; D remains unclear. In germline, CDR1 is LNHDA, CDR2 SQIVND (reference sequence). The CDR3 has 15 amino acids. Trimming left V 1 base short and J 6 bases short, with 13 bases between. The CDR3 loop reads CASSIVTGMGQPQHF. The CDR3 region has the DNA TGTGCCAGTAGTATAGTTACGGGAATGGGTCAGCCCCAGCATTTT. Full variable domain (missing parts from reference TRBV19 and TRBJ1-5): DGGITQSPKYLFRKEGQNVTLSCEQNLNHDAMYWYRQDPGQGLRLIYYSQIVNDFQKGDIAEGYSVSREKKESFPLTVTSAQKNPTAFYLCASSIVTGMGQPQHFGDGTRLSIL.

The chain is built from TRBV6-2 or TRBV6-3 and TRBJ1-2, with D uncertain. V lost 5 bases and J 3 bases, leaving 13 bases between the germline ends. The CDR3 length is 14 residues. CDR1 and CDR2 (germline): MNHEY, SVGEGT. CDR3 loop: CASSRLGEDYGYTF. CDR3 DNA: TGTGCCAGCAGTCGTCTGGGAGAGGACTATGGCTACACCTTC.